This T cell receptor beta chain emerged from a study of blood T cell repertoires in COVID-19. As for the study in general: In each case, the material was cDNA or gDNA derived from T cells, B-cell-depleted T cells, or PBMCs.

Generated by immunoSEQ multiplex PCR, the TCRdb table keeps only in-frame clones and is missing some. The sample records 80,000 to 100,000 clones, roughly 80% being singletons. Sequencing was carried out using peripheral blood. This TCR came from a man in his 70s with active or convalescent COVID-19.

The CDR3 DNA sequence: TGCGCCAGCAGCCTTGGACAGGGCCTACCCGGGGAGCTGTTTTTT. It is translated as CASSLGQGLPGELFF. The chain uses TRBV4-3 and TRBJ2-2, with 8 positions matching TRBD1. The J segment lost 6 bases and the V segment lost 4 bases, leaving 7 bases of the junction unmatched. The germline CDR1 and CDR2 sequences are LGHNA and YSLEER. The CDR3 spans 15 residues.